The 18 T cell receptor delta chains below were found in one sample sequenced in a study of γδ T cells in repeated Plasmodium falciparum infection. TCRdb repeated clone calling on the multiplex PCR reads with CATT. The table includes 45,000 to 70,000 delta-chain clones, approximately 1.7% detected once. Vgamma9/Vdelta2+ and Vdelta2-negative gammadelta T cells were flow-sorted from PBMC for bulk sequencing. Sequencing input: gamma-delta T cells from blood. These receptors were taken from a pool of human donors (malaria-infected and uninfected, not separated).

This clone was counted at least ten times. The sample holds other DNA sequences that translate to the same CDR3. V and J are TRDV1 and TRDJ1; 7 nucleotides agree with TRDD3. V lost 2 bases and J lost 0; bases outside the gene matches: 15. The CDR3 is 19 residues long. Per the germline V gene, CDR1 is TSWWSYY and CDR2 is QGS. CDR3 DNA sequence: TGTGCTCTTGGGGAATCTACACAGTACTGGGGAGTGTACACCGATAAACTCATCTTT. Encoded protein: CALGESTQYWGVYTDKLIF.

A remark on this clone: TCRdb records a much larger clone's protein for this DNA, with a difference at residue 12 that likely arises from a read error; the protein given is the translation of the DNA. The chain has TRDV1 and TRDJ1; TRDD3 agrees at 12 bases. TCRdb offers no J gene call, so here the DNA was matched to germline to obtain one. The CDR3 extends over 18 amino acids. The J segment lost 0 bases and the V segment lost 3 bases, leaving 8 bases of the junction unmatched. The germline V gene encodes CDR1 TSWWSYY and CDR2 QGS. The CDR3 region is CALGETPGGYGHTDKLIF. In nucleotides, the CDR3 is TGTGCTCTTGGGGAGACGCCTGGGGGATACGGGCACACCGATAAACTCATCTTT.

There are many counts of this clone. A far larger clone is one nucleotide away, so this likely arose from a read error. Other DNA sequences in this sample translate to the same CDR3. V usage is TRDV1 and J usage is TRDJ1; a weak D match, TRDD3 (6 bases). Per germline, CDR1 TSWWSYY and CDR2 QGS. V was shortened by 5 bases and J by 0 bases, with 28 bases between the two germline ends. The CDR3 has 20 amino acids. CDR3 protein: CALGTIFAGGGYWYTDKLIF. CDR3 nucleotide sequence: TGTGCTCTTGGGACCATCTTTGCCGGGGGAGGCTACTGGTACACCGATAAACTCATCTTT.

Points on this clone: A far larger clone is a single base away, which makes a read error likely. At the DNA level, this CDR3 is encoded by other sequences in the same sample as well. The DNA for the CDR3 is TGTGCTCTTGGAGAACTAAAGGTGACTACTGTTCGGTACACCGATAAACTCATCTTT. It yields the protein CALGELKVTTVRYTDKLIF. The J gene is TRDJ1, the V gene TRDV1; no firm D call. From germline, CDR1 is TSWWSYY and CDR2 QGS. The CDR3 runs to 19 residues.

This clone appeared a few times. This DNA's translation and the protein TCRdb lists, from a much larger clone, do not match at residue 4, likely due to a read error; the protein shown is translated from the DNA. J is TRDJ2 and V is TRDV1; a possible D gene is TRDD3 (5 bases). TCRdb lists no J gene, so it was determined here by aligning the DNA to germline. The CDR3 extends over 19 amino acids. The germline V gene has CDR1 TSWWSYY and CDR2 QGS. CDR3 DNA sequence: TGTGCTCTTAGGGAAGTGGCTATCGCGACTGGCGTTGGGGCAGCACAACTCTTCTTT. Translated: CALREVAIATGVGAAQLFF.

This clone turned up a few times. TCRdb's listed protein matches a much larger clone and diverges from this DNA's translation at residue 11, likely through a read error; the protein shown comes from the DNA. The chain combines TRDV1 with TRDJ1; either TRDD2 or TRDD3 may fit D (8 bases each). TCRdb supplies no J gene; here it was assigned by aligning the nucleotide sequence to germline. The CDR3 length is 23 residues. Germline V gene sequence: CDR1 TSWWSYY, CDR2 QGS. Deletions cut 2 bases from V and 0 bases from J, with 34 bases between. The chain's CDR3 is CALGESYFLHLRWGIGYTDKLIF. The CDR3 nucleotides read TGTGCTCTTGGGGAATCTTACTTCCTACACCTCAGGTGGGGGATCGGGTACACCGATAAACTCATCTTT.

The sample holds a few counts of this clone. The TCRdb protein comes from a much larger clone and disagrees with this DNA's translation at residue 20, likely due to a read error; the protein given here is derived from the DNA. The gene calls are TRDV1 and TRDJ1, with 10 bases lining up with TRDD3. Germline-derived CDR1 and CDR2 are TSWWSYY and QGS. This CDR3 spans 21 amino acids. The CDR3: CALGKRGWGIRGLVYTDKLTF. CDR3 in DNA: TGTGCTCTTGGGAAGAGGGGCTGGGGGATAAGAGGACTGGTTTACACCGATAAACTCACCTTT.

Regarding this clone: Translating this DNA gives a protein that differs at residue 15 from the TCRdb one, which belongs to a much larger clone; a read error is likely, and the protein shown is this translation. The chain recombines TRDV1 with TRDJ2; D remains ambiguous. The germline V gene has CDR1 TSWWSYY and CDR2 QGS. CDR3 length: 20 amino acids. The CDR3 loop reads CALGELGLSLLRALPAQLFF. Written as DNA, the CDR3 is TGTGCTCTTGGGGAACTTGGCCTCAGCCTCCTCAGGGCTTTGCCAGCACAACTCTTCTTT.

This clone came up many times. For this DNA, TCRdb reports the protein of a much larger clone, which diverges at residue 17, most likely from a read error; the protein presented here is translated directly from the DNA. TRDV1 is the V gene, and the J gene was not called; TRDD3, as called in the table, went unchecked against the DNA. This CDR3 is built from 19 residues. The germline gives CDR1 TSWWSYY, CDR2 QGS. DNA for the CDR3: TGTGCTCTTGGGGAATTCTTACCCGTTACTGGGGGATGGGCCGATAAACCCATCTTT. This sequence encodes CALGEFLPVTGGWADKPIF.

In this sample, this clone turned up a few times. A read error is the likely source, as a far larger clone sits one nucleotide away. Other DNA sequences in this specimen translate into the identical CDR3. The CDR3 loop reads CALGELKSPPWGGGYALLGDKLIF. DNA of the CDR3: TGTGCTCTTGGGGAATTAAAGAGTCCTCCCTGGGGTGGGGGATACGCCTTGTTGGGCGATAAACTCATCTTT. The genes are TRDV1 and TRDJ1; TRDD3 matches at 11 bases. TCRdb offers no J gene call, so here the DNA was matched to germline to obtain one. The CDR3 consists of 24 residues. Unmatched junction bases numbered 30, after V lost 2 bases and J lost 4 bases. Germline values: CDR1 TSWWSYY, CDR2 QGS.

As to this clone: The TCRdb record carries a much larger clone's protein, which differs from this DNA's translation at residue 5; a read error is the likely cause, and the protein listed here is the DNA translation. V gene TRDV1 combines with J gene TRDJ1; 9 bases are a match to TRDD3. Here the J gene came from matching the DNA to germline, since TCRdb omits it. The CDR3 has 22 amino acids. The V gene end was trimmed by 5 bases and the J gene end by 0 bases; junction bases not matched to a gene: 25. Germline assignment: CDR1 TSWWSYY and CDR2 QGS. CDR3 loop: CALGKPMGHPTGGRLYTDKLIF. CDR3 DNA sequence: TGTGCTCTTGGGAAACCTATGGGCCATCCTACTGGGGGACGTCTGTACACCGATAAACTCATCTTT.

This clone was recorded many times. The rearrangement joins TRDV1 to TRDJ1; TRDD3 matches at 8 bases. The CDR3 is 20 residues long. Germline V gene sequence: CDR1 TSWWSYY, CDR2 QGS. Losses at the gene ends were 5 bases for V and 0 bases for J; bases not matched to a gene: 20. CDR3 in amino acids: CALGTPSILGEARYTDKLIF. CDR3 nucleotides: TGTGCTCTTGGGACCCCTTCGATTCTGGGGGAGGCCCGGTACACCGATAAACTCATCTTT.

The sample holds a few counts of this clone. TCRdb's protein, taken from a much larger clone, differs from this DNA's translation at residue 19, likely owing to a read error; the protein displayed comes from the DNA. The V gene is listed as TRDV1; no J gene was called; TRDD3 reflects the table's D call only, with no check against the DNA. The germline CDR1 and CDR2 sequences are TSWWSYY and QGS. The CDR3 contains 20 residues. The CDR3 spells CALGSPTEIVGDRYTDKLTF. For the CDR3, the DNA is TGTGCTCTTGGGTCTCCTACTGAAATAGTAGGGGATCGGTACACCGATAAACTCACCTTT.

There are a few counts of this clone. TCRdb attributes to this sequence the protein of a much larger clone, which differs from the DNA translation at residue 10; a read error is likely, and the protein displayed is translated from the DNA. The chain uses TRDV1 and TRDJ2; 9 bases agree with TRDD3. As TCRdb names no J gene, one was assigned here on the basis of a DNA match to germline. The CDR3 is made up of 23 amino acids. Germline-derived CDR1 and CDR2 are TSWWSYY and QGS. V dropped 0 bases and J dropped 3; count of bases not matched to a gene: 23. The CDR3 protein is CALGELLSTAPYWGTKMTAQLFF. For the CDR3, the DNA is TGTGCTCTTGGGGAACTCCTATCCACCGCTCCGTACTGGGGGACAAAAATGACAGCACAACTCTTCTTT.

This clone was detected only a few times. TCRdb lists the protein of a much larger clone for this DNA, which differs at residue 12, so this is likely a read error; the protein given here is translated from the DNA itself. The gene calls are TRDV1 and TRDJ1, with TRDD2 as a possible D gene (5 bases). As TCRdb names no J gene, one was assigned here on the basis of a DNA match to germline. This CDR3 has 21 amino acids. Deletions cut 3 bases from V and 0 bases from J, with 29 bases between. The germline gives CDR1 TSWWSYY, CDR2 QGS. DNA of the CDR3: TGTGCTCTTGGGGACCCTAAAGATTCCTCCATACCGGACCTATACACCGATAAACTCATCTTT. This encodes CALGDPKDSSIPDLYTDKLIF.

This clone has only a few counts. This likely came from a read error, as a far larger clone is one base away. This same CDR3 is encoded by further DNA sequences in the sample. The V gene is given as TRDV2, and no J gene call is available; the tabulated D call, TRDD3, remains unverified against the DNA. The CDR3 contains 21 residues. CDR1 and CDR2 (germline): GEAIGNYY, EKD. CDR3: CACDIKNWGIRPSVYTDKLIF. In nucleotides, the CDR3 is TGTGCCTGTGACATCAAGAACTGGGGGATACGCCCCTCCGTTTACACCGATAAACTCATCTTC.

This clone was picked up a small number of times. A far larger clone is one nucleotide away, so this likely arose from a read error. This sample includes further DNA sequences coding for the same CDR3. The CDR3 reads CALGEPEYVRVPDKLIF. The CDR3 DNA is TGTGCTCTTGGGGAGCCGGAGTACGTGAGGGTCCCCGACAAACTCATCTTT. J is TRDJ1 and V is TRDV1; D is unclear. TCRdb carries no J gene annotation; the J gene was assigned here by matching the DNA with germline. Germline V gene sequence: CDR1 TSWWSYY, CDR2 QGS. The CDR3 has 17 residues.

The table lists this clone with many counts. The V gene is TRDV1, the J gene TRDJ1; D uncertain. The ends were cut back, 2 bases at V and 1 base at J, with 17 bases in the middle. The CDR3 covers 17 residues. Germline V gives CDR1 TSWWSYY, CDR2 QGS. As DNA, the CDR3 is TGTGCTCTTGGGGAAGGTCATCCCCCCCTATTCACCGATAAACTCATCTTT. It codes for CALGEGHPPLFTDKLIF.